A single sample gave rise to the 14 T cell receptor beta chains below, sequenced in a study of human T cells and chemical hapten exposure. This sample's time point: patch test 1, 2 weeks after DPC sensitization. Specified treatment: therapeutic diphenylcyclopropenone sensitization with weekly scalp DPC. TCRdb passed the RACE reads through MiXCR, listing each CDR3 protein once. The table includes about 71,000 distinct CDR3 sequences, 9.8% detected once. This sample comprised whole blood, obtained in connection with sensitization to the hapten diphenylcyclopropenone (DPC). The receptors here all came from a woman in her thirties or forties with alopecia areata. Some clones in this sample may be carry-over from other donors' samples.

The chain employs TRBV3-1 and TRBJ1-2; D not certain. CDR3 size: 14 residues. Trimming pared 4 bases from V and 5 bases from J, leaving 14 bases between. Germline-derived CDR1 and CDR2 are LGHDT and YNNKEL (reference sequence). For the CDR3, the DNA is TGTGCCAGCAGCCGAACGGCCAGCGAATATGGCTACACCTTC. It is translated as CASSRTASEYGYTF.

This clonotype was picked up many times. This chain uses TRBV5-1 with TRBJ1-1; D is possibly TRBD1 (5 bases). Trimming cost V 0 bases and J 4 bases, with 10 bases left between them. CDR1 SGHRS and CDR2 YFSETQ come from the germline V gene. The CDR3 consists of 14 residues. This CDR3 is CASSLAGGATEAFF. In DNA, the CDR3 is TGCGCCAGCAGCTTGGCGGGGGGAGCCACTGAAGCTTTCTTT. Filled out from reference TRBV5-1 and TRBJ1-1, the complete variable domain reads KAGVTQTPRYLIKTRGQQVTLSCSPISGHRSVSWYQQTPGQGLQFLFEYFSETQRNKGNFPGRFSGRQFSNSRSEMNVSTLELGDSALYLCASSLAGGATEAFFGQGTRLTVV.

CDR3 bases: TGCGCCAGCAGCTTGGATGGGGACACTAATGAAAAACTGTTTTTT. Encoded protein: CASSLDGDTNEKLFF. The chain combines TRBV5-1 with TRBJ1-4, with a weak D call TRBD1 (5 bases). V shed 0 bases and J shed 2 bases, with 8 bases lying between them. Germline CDR1 SGHRS, CDR2 YFSETQ. This CDR3 has 15 residues. Looking up the rest from reference TRBV5-1 and TRBJ1-4 gives the full variable domain: KAGVTQTPRYLIKTRGQQVTLSCSPISGHRSVSWYQQTPGQGLQFLFEYFSETQRNKGNFPGRFSGRQFSNSRSEMNVSTLELGDSALYLCASSLDGDTNEKLFFGSGTQLSVL.

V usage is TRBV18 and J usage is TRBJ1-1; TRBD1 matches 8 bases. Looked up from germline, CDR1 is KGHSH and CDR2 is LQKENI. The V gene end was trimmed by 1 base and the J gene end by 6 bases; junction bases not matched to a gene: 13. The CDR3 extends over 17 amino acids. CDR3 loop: CASSPQNDNRGAAEAFF. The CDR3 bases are TGTGCCAGCTCACCACAAAACGACAACAGGGGGGCAGCTGAAGCTTTCTTT.

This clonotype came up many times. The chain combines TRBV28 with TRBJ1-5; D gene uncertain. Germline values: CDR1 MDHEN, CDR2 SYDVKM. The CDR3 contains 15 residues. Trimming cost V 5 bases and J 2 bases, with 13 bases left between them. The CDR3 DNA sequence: TGTGCCAGCAGTACGACCCGAGAGGGCAATCAGCCCCAGCATTTT. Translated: CASSTTREGNQPQHF.

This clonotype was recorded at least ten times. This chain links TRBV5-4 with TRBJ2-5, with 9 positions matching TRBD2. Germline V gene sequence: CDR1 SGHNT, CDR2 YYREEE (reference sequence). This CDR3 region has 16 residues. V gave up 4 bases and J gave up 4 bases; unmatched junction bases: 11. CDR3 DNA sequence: TGTGCCAGCAGCCTGCTCTTTAGAGCGGGGGGAGAGACCCAGTACTTC. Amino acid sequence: CASSLLFRAGGETQYF.

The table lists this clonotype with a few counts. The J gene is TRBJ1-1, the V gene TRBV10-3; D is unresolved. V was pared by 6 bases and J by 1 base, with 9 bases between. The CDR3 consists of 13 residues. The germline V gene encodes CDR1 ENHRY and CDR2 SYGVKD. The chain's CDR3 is CAIRGSSNTEAFF. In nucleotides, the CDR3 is TGTGCCATCAGAGGCAGCTCGAACACTGAAGCTTTCTTT.

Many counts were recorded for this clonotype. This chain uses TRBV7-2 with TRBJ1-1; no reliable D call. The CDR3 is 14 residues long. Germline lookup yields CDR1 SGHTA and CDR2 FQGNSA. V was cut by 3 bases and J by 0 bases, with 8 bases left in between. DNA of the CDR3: TGTGCCAGCAGCTTGTATGGGATGAACACTGAAGCTTTCTTT. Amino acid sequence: CASSLYGMNTEAFF.

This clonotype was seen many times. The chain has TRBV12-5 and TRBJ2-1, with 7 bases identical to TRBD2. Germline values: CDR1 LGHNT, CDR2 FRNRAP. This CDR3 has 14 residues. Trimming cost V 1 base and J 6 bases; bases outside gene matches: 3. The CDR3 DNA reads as TGTGCTAGTGGTTTGGGTGGGACTATCAATGAGCAGTTCTTC. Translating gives CASGLGGTINEQFF.

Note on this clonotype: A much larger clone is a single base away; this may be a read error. The CDR3 DNA follows: TGTGCCATCAGCTTAATGGCGGGTGGAAATGAGCAGTTCTTC. Translation gives CAISLMAGGNEQFF. This chain uses TRBV7-3 with TRBJ2-1; D perhaps matches TRBD2 (5 bases). The germline V gene has CDR1 SGHTA and CDR2 FQGTGA. The CDR3 spans 14 residues.

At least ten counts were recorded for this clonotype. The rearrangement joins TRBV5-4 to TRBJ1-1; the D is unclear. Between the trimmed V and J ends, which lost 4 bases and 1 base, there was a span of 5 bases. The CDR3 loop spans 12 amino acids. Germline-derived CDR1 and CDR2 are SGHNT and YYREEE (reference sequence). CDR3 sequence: CASSKTNTEAFF. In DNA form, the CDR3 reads TGTGCCAGCAGCAAAACGAACACTGAAGCTTTCTTT.

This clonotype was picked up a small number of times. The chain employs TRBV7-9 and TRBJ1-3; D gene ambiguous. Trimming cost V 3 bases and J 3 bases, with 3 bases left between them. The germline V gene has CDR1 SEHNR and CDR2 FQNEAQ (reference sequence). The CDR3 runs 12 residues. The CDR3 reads CASSLNGNTIYF. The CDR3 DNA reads TGTGCCAGCAGCTTGAATGGAAACACCATATATTTT.

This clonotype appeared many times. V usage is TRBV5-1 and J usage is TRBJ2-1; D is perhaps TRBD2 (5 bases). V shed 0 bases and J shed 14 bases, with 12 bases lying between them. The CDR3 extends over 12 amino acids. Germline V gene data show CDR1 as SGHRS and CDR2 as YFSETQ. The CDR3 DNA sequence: TGCGCCAGCAGCTTGGTAGCCGGAGCGGAGTTCTTC. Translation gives CASSLVAGAEFF.

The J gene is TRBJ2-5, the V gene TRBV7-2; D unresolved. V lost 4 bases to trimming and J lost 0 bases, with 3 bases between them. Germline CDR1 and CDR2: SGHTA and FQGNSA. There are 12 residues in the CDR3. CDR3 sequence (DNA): TGTGCCAGCAGCTCGTACCAAGAGACCCAGTACTTC. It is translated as CASSSYQETQYF.